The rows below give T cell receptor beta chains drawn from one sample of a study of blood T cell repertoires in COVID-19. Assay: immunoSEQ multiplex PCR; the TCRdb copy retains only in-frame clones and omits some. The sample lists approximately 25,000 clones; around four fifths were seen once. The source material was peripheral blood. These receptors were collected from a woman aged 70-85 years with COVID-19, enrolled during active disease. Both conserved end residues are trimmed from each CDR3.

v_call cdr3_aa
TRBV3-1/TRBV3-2 ASSQVAGDTEAF
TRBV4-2 ASSQPAGGSETQY
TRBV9 ASSVEGTPSGNTIY
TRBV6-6 ASSYGGKVTDTQY
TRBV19 ASSNPGTGGVEAF
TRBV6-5 ASSYSGQGVNEQY
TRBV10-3 AISELGQGSGELF
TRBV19 ASDNRRGQGYT
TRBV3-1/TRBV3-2 ASSQRGNYGYT
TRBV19 ASSILGNTIY
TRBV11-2 ASSWRQPNTQY
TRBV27 ASCPVDRLNEKLF
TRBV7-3 ASSETPTNTEAF
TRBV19 ASSQPQPGQRTDTQY
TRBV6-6 ASSPLGAGTSNYGYT
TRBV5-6 ASSYGTSGRRRGETQY
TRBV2 ASNPTVDKKLF
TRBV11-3 ASRPWRESHEQF
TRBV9 ASSVEGQSGNTIY
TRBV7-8 ASSFASSGNTIY
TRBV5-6 ASSLVGADTEAF
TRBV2 AGSTTGVNEQY
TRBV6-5 ASTYLNNEQF
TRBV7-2 ASSLASGGRGNQPQH
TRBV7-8 ASSLAEGSHYGYT
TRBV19 ASSIVGENYGYT
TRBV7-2 ASSFYLAGAGELF
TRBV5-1 ASSLGGSADTQY
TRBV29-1 SVARRGDRVTDTQY
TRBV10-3 AISEEGVGYGYT
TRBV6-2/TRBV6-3 ASSYSGPRNGYT
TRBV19 ASSMGPSSTDTQY
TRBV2 ASSEAPTSGSVYTQY
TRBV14 ASSRDNLNTEAF
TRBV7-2 ASSGRGGYGYT
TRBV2 ASNRDRGSDEQY
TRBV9 ASSSPRQGTLSGANVLT
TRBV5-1 ASSLAGTGNEQY
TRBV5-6 ASSWGQGANTGELF
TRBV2 ASTGLGANTGELF
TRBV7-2 ASSATAGGQETQY
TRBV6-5 ASSATGVSEAF
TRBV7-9 ASSLYREYTEAF
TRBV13 ASSFGVSSYNEQF
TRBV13 ASSYRGGNQPQH
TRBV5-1 ASSPLASADTEAF
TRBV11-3 ASSLVGGRLDTQY
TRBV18 ASSLGTGGTEAF
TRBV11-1 ASSLRDSDTEAF
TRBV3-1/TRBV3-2 ASSMGWADRHKIYGYT
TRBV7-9 ASSLREVANEQF
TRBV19 ASSIGQGGNQPQH
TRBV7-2 ASSPNPGQGNYGYT
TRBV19 ATADSLGGYT